A single sample is the source of the 18 T cell receptor beta chains below, sequenced in a study of read filtering for tumor transcriptome and immune sequencing. From about 400 ng of RNA, a library with molecular barcoded alpha/delta and beta/gamma adaptors was made. TCRdb analysed the reads with MiXCR anew, one entry per CDR3 protein. Of tens of thousands of distinct CDR3 sequences in the sample, 20% to 25% were seen once. Sequencing was performed on a population of CD138-negative cells sorted from bone marrow. These receptors came from a donor at least 40 years old with multiple myeloma.

This clonotype was seen at least ten times. This chain connects TRBV7-8 to TRBJ2-1; TRBD2 matches at 9 bases. The CDR3 consists of 16 residues. V shed 7 bases, J shed 2 bases, and the junction held 9 bases outside the gene matches. Germline-derived CDR1 and CDR2 are SGHVS and FQNEAQ. CDR3 sequence: CASTQVAGVTYNEQFF. In nucleotides, the CDR3 is TGTGCCAGCACCCAGGTAGCGGGGGTAACCTACAATGAGCAGTTCTTC.

Remarks on this clonotype: It differs at one base from a far larger clone, so likely a read error. V and J are TRBV7-6 and TRBJ1-5, with D maybe TRBD1 (6 bases). The V gene lost 5 bases and the J gene lost 7 bases, with 12 bases spanning the gap. The CDR3 is 13 residues long. CDR1 is SGHVS, CDR2 FNYEAQ, per germline. CDR3 DNA sequence: TGTGCCAGCAGCCGGGGGGCAATACAGCCCCAGCATTTT. This translates into CASSRGAIQPQHF.

The chain's CDR3 is CASSPGSGGASEQFF. As DNA, the CDR3 is TGTGCCAGCAGTCCGGGAAGCGGGGGGGCATCTGAGCAGTTCTTC. The chain combines TRBV28 with TRBJ2-1; 10 bases agree with TRBD2. The CDR3 is 15 amino acids. Germline V gene sequence: CDR1 MDHEN, CDR2 SYDVKM. V was pared by 5 bases and J by 9 bases, with 10 bases of the junction left unmatched.

The chain couples TRBV28 to TRBJ2-7; D perhaps matches TRBD1 (6 bases). The V end lost 6 bases, the J end lost 2 bases, and 17 bases lay between the germline ends. Germline values: CDR1 MDHEN, CDR2 SYDVKM. The CDR3 extends over 15 amino acids. The CDR3 DNA follows: TGTGCCAGCAGAACACAGGGAATTGGGACCTACGAGCAGTACTTC. This codes for CASRTQGIGTYEQYF. The entire variable domain, with the rest obtained from reference TRBV28 and TRBJ2-7, is as follows: DVKVTQSSRYLVKRTGEKVFLECVQDMDHENMFWYRQDPGLGLRLIYFSYDVKMKEKGDIPEGYSVSREKKERFSLILESASTNQTSMYLCASRTQGIGTYEQYFGPGTRLTVT.

In its sample, this clonotype was seen many times. This chain connects TRBV28 to TRBJ1-1; 8 bases agree with TRBD1. The CDR3 is 15 residues long. Trimming cost V 6 bases and J 5 bases; bases outside gene matches: 11. Germline CDR1 is MDHEN and CDR2 is SYDVKM. This chain's CDR3 is CASSPFTGGKTEAFF. The CDR3 DNA is TGTGCCAGCAGCCCTTTTACAGGGGGGAAGACTGAAGCTTTCTTT.

Worth noting for this clonotype: One end of the junction is discordant with germline, which a read error may explain. The chain employs TRBV5-1 and TRBJ2-7; TRBD2 matches 7 bases. The CDR3 length is 15 residues. The germline V gene encodes CDR1 SGHRS and CDR2 YFSETQ. CDR3 protein: CASRPGLPSSYEQHF. In DNA, the CDR3 is TGCGCCAGCAGACCGGGACTACCTTCCTCCTACGAGCAGCACTTC.

This clonotype was seen only a few times. It is likely a read error, because the conserved phenylalanine at the end of the CDR3 is missing. The chain recombines TRBV5-1 with TRBJ1-4, with D possibly matching TRBD1 (5 bases). Looked up from germline, CDR1 is SGHRS and CDR2 is YFSETQ. The CDR3 runs to 14 residues. V dropped 0 bases and J dropped 8 bases, with 11 bases sitting between them. The CDR3 sequence: CASSLDGTGEKLFL. As DNA, the CDR3 is TGCGCCAGCAGCTTGGATGGGACGGGAGAAAAACTGTTTCTT.

As for this clonotype: The junction differs from germline at one of its ends, possibly a read error. This sequence joins TRBV7-9 and TRBJ1-2; D remains unclear. The CDR3 consists of 13 residues. Germline-derived CDR1 and CDR2 are SEHNR and FQNEAQ (reference sequence). CDR3 in amino acids: CASSLSENYGHTF. The DNA for the CDR3 is TGTGCCAGCAGCTTATCCGAGAACTATGGCCACACCTTC.

With respect to this clonotype: This may arise from a read error, as a much more abundant clone is one base away. The conserved phenylalanine or tryptophan normally closing the CDR3 is absent here, so this likely arose from a read error. V gene TRBV9 combines with J gene TRBJ1-5, with D possibly TRBD1 on 6 matching bases. Germline V gene data show CDR1 as SGDLS and CDR2 as YYNGEE. The V end was cut by 5 bases, the J end by 3 bases, with 12 bases between. The CDR3 has 14 amino acids. CDR3 sequence reads: CASSSDRSNQPQHL. The CDR3 DNA reads as TGTGCCAGCAGTTCAGACAGGTCCAATCAGCCCCAGCATCTT.

Worth noting for this clonotype: A single base separates this from a much larger clone, so it may be a read error. CDR3 residues: CASIVDISADSPLHF. CDR3 nucleotide sequence: TGTGCCAGTATCGTAGACATTTCGGCCGATTCACCCCTCCACTTT. The chain carries TRBV19 and TRBJ1-6; unclear D gene. The V and J ends lost 7 bases and 8 bases respectively, with 18 bases between them. The CDR3 covers 15 residues. Germline V gene sequence: CDR1 LNHDA, CDR2 SQIVND (reference sequence).

This clonotype has a handful of counts. The conserved phenylalanine or tryptophan is not found at the CDR3 terminus, so this likely reflects a read error. The CDR3: CASSAGGAQQPQHL. The CDR3 region has the DNA TGTGCCAGCAGTGCGGGGGGGGCCCAACAGCCCCAGCATCTT. The chain links TRBV12-3 or TRBV12-4 to TRBJ1-5; TRBD1 might be the D (6 bases). The CDR3 sequence is 14 residues long. Trimming left V 5 bases short and J 7 bases short, with 15 bases between.

This clonotype was seen a few times. The chain employs TRBV28 and TRBJ1-2; 9 positions agree with TRBD1. This CDR3 is built from 16 residues. J was trimmed by 6 bases and V by 3 bases; bases with no gene match: 11. From germline, CDR1 is MDHEN and CDR2 SYDVKM. The CDR3: CASSFRRGQGGHGYTF. The DNA for the CDR3 is TGTGCCAGCAGTTTCAGGAGGGGACAGGGTGGCCATGGCTACACCTTC.

As regards this clonotype: Given a much more abundant clone one base away, this may be a read error. The chain recombines TRBV11-2 with TRBJ1-1, with TRBD1 as a possible D gene (5 bases). The germline V gene encodes CDR1 SGHAT and CDR2 FQNNGV. The CDR3 runs to 13 residues. Trimming took 1 base from V and 8 from J, leaving 11 bases between them. The CDR3 bases are TGTGCCAGCAGCTTAGGGGGCAGGGAGGAAGCTTTCTTT. Its protein product is CASSLGGREEAFF.

This clonotype occurred a few times. CDR3 sequence reads: CAISDRGEVTEQYF. The CDR3 nucleotides are TGTGCCATCAGCGACAGGGGAGAGGTTACCGAGCAGTACTTC. The chain employs TRBV10-3 and TRBJ2-7; 8 bases fit TRBD1. The CDR3 sequence is 14 residues long. Germline V lookup: CDR1 ENHRY, CDR2 SYGVKD. V was pared by 6 bases and J by 6 bases, with 10 bases of the junction left unmatched.

This clonotype is labeled as medium-sized. DNA of the CDR3: TGTGCCTGGAGCATACTATCCGGGGACGAGCAGTTCTTC. Translated, it gives CAWSILSGDEQFF. V is TRBV30 and J is TRBJ2-1, with D perhaps given as TRBD1 or TRBD2 (5 bases each). Trimming stripped 3 bases from V and 10 bases from J, with 16 bases between. The V gene's germline CDR1 is GTSNPN and CDR2 SVGIG (reference sequence). CDR3 length: 13 residues.

This clonotype was observed many times. This CDR3 fails to terminate in the conserved phenylalanine or tryptophan, so it likely reflects a read error. The genes are TRBV4-1 and TRBJ1-6; the D is unclear. Trimming took off 3 bases at V and 8 bases at J, with 8 bases between the two ends. Germline V gene lookup returns CDR1 MGHRA and CDR2 YSYEKL. The CDR3 totals 13 residues. CDR3 bases: TGCGCCAGCAGCCATGATAACTATTCACCCCTCCACTCT. Translating gives CASSHDNYSPLHS.

This clonotype occurred many times. This chain uses TRBV11-1 with TRBJ2-7, with D possibly being TRBD2 (5 bases). The ends were cut back, 1 base at V and 4 bases at J, with 8 bases in the middle. The CDR3 length is 13 residues. Germline values: CDR1 SGHAT, CDR2 FQDESV (reference sequence). The CDR3 DNA sequence: TGTGCCAGCAGCTTAGGGGAGCAATACGAGCAGTACTTC. Protein product: CASSLGEQYEQYF.

Ten or more counts support this clonotype. V and J are TRBV24-1 and TRBJ1-4; weak D call: TRBD1 (5 bases). V lost 4 bases and J 8 bases, leaving 19 bases between the germline ends. Looked up from germline, CDR1 is KGHDR and CDR2 is SFDVKD. The CDR3 runs 16 residues. The chain's CDR3 is CATSDPSQTGAEKLFF. The CDR3 bases are TGTGCCACCAGTGACCCCTCCCAAACCGGGGCCGAAAAACTGTTTTTT.